This T cell receptor beta chain was sequenced in a study of neurological immune-mediated disorders. Many counts were recorded for this clonotype. 5'RACE generated cDNA with 10-nucleotide random UMIs. Every sequencing run produced over 200 million TCR-beta sequences that came from 15-18 subjects. TCRdb re-derived calls from the 5' RACE reads in MiXCR, one entry per CDR3 protein. Of more than 100,000 distinct CDR3 sequences listed, less than 14% are singletons. Losses at the gene ends were 6 bases for V and 0 bases for J; bases not matched to a gene: 9. CDR1 is MNHEY and CDR2 is SVGEGT in the germline V gene. The CDR3 consists of 16 residues. Time point denoted: longitudinal time-point 3.

The origin of this receptor is a female donor with HTLV-1-associated myelopathy (HAM/TSP). The chain employs TRBV6-2 or TRBV6-3 and TRBJ2-3; the match to TRBD2 covers 7 bases. The source material was PBMCs. The CDR3, as DNA: TGTGCCAGCAGCCCGATTTGGGGGGGGAGCACAGATACGCAGTATTTT. Protein product: CASSPIWGGSTDTQYF.